This T cell receptor beta chain was recovered during a study of PD-L1 blockade in urothelial cancer. On the study more broadly: Every 3 weeks, patients received intravenous atezolizumab 1,200 mg, beginning 2014. General study results and limits: By 3 weeks, tumor-associated blood clones had expanded more in durable-benefit patients. Better survival was predicted by below-median pretreatment blood TCR clonality.

Remarks on this clone: The antigen remains unidentified.

The V gene lost 1 base and the J gene lost 4 bases, with 6 bases spanning the gap. Germline CDR1 is SGHTA and CDR2 is FQGTGA. The CDR3 has 13 amino acids. Time point described: pretreatment peripheral blood. Each individual provided 1 to 8 samples (taken pretreatment and on-treatment). Assay used: immunoSEQ multiplex PCR; TCRdb lists only in-frame clones, some missing. The sample contains tens of thousands of clones, about 83% of which appear only once. The chain recombines TRBV7-3 with TRBJ2-3; D is unclear. This specimen was PBMCs, taken around atezolizumab (anti-PD-L1) treatment. The sequence was collected from a man in his 60s with urothelial cancer. This chain's CDR3 is CASSLIISDTQYF. In nucleotides, the CDR3 is TGTGCCAGCAGCTTAATAATTTCAGATACGCAGTATTTT.